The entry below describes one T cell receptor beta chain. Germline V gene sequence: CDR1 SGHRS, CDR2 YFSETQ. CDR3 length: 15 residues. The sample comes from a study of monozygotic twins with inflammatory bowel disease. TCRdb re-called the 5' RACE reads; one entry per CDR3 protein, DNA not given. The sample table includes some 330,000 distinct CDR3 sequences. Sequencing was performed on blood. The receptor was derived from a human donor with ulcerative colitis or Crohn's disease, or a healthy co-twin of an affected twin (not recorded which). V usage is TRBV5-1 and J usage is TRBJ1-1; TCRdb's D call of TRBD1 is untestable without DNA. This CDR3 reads CASRGQGAHNTEAFF.